The following is a T cell receptor (beta chain) sequence with its context. The antigen is unknown. The entry originates in a study of T cell responses to AZD1222 COVID-19 vaccine. The junction had 11 bases not matched to a gene; V was cut back by 2 bases and J by 3 bases. Germline values: CDR1 MGHRA, CDR2 YSYEKL. This CDR3 is built from 18 residues. Study findings and constraints: Unmutated regions of variants are reportedly targeted by nearly half of spike-specific TCRs.

Assay: immunoSEQ multiplex PCR; the TCRdb copy retains only in-frame clones and omits some. The top ten hold around 2.9% of the sample, which has around 130,000 clones, about 86% seen once. Source: peripheral blood, taken 28 days after the second AZD1222 dose. The chain couples TRBV4-1 to TRBJ1-4; 8 bases line up with TRBD1. The sequence came from an adult who received the AZD1222 COVID-19 vaccine. The CDR3 loop is CASSQPRTGWGANEKLFF. CDR3 coding DNA: TGCGCCAGCAGCCAACCCCGGACAGGGTGGGGAGCTAATGAAAAACTGTTTTTT.